This T cell receptor beta chain was observed in a study of blood T cell repertoires in COVID-19. As for the study in general: Acute and convalescent COVID-19 samples came from the United States, Italy and Spain.

Libraries were prepared by immunoSEQ multiplex PCR; TCRdb keeps only in-frame clonotypes and omits some of them. The sample has around 290,000 clones; approximately 91% are singletons. The participants were between about 18 and 89 years old and came from 24 US areas. Cohort allocation depended upon clinical history that participants reported. Cohort 3 recovered donors had two negative PCRs, clearance, or symptom resolution. The V gene's germline CDR1 is SEHNR and CDR2 FQNEAQ (reference sequence). This CDR3 contains 17 residues. J gave up 5 bases and V 4 bases, and 12 bases lay outside the gene matches. This clone was detected once.

This TCR derives from a woman aged 30 to 39 who had recovered from COVID-19. Sample: PBMCs or T cells enriched from blood (not recorded which). The V gene is TRBV7-9, the J gene TRBJ2-5, with TRBD2 matching 11 bases. DNA for the CDR3: TGTGCCAGCAGCTCCTTAGCGGGGGGGCTTGTCTTGGAGACCCAGTACTTC. Residues: CASSSLAGGLVLETQYF.